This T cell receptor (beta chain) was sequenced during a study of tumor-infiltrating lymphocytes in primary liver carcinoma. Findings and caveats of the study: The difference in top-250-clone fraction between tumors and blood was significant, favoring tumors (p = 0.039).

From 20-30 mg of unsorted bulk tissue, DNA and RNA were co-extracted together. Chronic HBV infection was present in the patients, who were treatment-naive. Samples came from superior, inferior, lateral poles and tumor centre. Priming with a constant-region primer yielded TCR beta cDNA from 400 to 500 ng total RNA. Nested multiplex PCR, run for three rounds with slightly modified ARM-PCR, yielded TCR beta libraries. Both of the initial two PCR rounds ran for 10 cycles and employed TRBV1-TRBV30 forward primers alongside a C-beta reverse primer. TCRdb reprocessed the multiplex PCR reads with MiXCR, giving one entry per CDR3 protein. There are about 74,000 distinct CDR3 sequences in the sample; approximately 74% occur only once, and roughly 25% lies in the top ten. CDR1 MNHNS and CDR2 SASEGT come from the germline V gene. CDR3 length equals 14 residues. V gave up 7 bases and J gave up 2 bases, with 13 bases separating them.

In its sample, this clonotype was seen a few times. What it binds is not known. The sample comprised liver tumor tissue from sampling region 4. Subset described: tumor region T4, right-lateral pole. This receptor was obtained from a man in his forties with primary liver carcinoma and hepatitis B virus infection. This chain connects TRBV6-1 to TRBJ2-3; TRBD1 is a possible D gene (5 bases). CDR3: CASKRTPLTDTQYF. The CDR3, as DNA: TGTGCCAGCAAGAGGACACCTCTCACAGATACGCAGTATTTT.